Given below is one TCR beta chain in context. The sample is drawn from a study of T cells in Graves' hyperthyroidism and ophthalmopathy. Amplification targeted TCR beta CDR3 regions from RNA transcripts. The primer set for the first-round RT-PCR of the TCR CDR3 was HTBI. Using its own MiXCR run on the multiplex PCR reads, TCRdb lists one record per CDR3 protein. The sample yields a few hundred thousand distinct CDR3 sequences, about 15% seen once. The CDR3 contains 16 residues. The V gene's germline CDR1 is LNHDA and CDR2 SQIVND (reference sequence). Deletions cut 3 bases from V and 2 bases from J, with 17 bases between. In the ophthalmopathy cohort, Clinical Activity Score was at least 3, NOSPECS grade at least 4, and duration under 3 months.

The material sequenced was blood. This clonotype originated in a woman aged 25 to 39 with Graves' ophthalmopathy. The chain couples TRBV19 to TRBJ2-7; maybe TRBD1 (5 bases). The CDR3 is CASSITRTLTPYEQYF. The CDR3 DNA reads TGTGCCAGTAGTATCACGAGGACACTAACCCCCTACGAGCAGTACTTC. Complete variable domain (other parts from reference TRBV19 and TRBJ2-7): DGGITQSPKYLFRKEGQNVTLSCEQNLNHDAMYWYRQDPGQGLRLIYYSQIVNDFQKGDIAEGYSVSREKKESFPLTVTSAQKNPTAFYLCASSITRTLTPYEQYFGPGTRLTVT.